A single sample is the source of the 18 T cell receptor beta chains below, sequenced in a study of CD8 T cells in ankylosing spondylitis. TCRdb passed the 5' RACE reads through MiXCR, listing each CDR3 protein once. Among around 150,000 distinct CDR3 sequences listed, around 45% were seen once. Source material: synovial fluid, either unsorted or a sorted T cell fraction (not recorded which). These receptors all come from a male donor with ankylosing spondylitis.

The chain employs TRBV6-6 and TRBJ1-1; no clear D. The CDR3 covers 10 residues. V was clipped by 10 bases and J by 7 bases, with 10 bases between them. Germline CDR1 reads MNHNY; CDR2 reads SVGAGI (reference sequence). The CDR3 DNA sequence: TGTGCCACCCGGGCCGGTGAAGCTTTCTTT. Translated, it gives CATRAGEAFF.

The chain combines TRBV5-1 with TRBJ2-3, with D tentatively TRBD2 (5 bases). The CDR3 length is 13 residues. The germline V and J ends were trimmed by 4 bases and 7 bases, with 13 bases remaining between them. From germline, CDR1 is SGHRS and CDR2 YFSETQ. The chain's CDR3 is CASSSPLGNTQYF. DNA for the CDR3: TGCGCCAGCAGCAGCCCACTAGGGAATACGCAGTATTTT.

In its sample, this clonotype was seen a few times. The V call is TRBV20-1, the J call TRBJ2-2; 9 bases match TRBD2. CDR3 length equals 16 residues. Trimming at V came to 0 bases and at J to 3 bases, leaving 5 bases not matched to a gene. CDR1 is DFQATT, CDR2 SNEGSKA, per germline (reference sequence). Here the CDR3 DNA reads TGCAGTGCTAGAGATTCACCTAGCGGGGACACCGGGGAGCTGTTTTTT. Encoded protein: CSARDSPSGDTGELFF.

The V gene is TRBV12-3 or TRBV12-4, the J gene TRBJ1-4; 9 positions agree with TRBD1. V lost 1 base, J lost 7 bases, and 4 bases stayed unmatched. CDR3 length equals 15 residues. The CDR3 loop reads CASSLEDRGSEKLFF. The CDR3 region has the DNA TGTGCCAGCAGTTTAGAGGACAGGGGAAGTGAAAAACTGTTTTTT.

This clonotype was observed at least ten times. The CDR3 protein is CSARDVGREGETQYF. The CDR3, as DNA: TGCAGTGCTAGAGATGTCGGCAGGGAGGGAGAGACCCAGTACTTC. This rearrangement joins TRBV20-1 to TRBJ2-5; the match to TRBD2 covers 7 bases. This CDR3 is 15 amino acids long. V gave up 0 bases and J gave up 4 bases; unmatched junction bases: 8. Germline values: CDR1 DFQATT, CDR2 SNEGSKA (reference sequence).

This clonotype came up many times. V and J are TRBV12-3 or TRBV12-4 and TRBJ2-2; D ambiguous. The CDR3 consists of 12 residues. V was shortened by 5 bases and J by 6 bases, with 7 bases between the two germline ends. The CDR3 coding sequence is TGTGCCAGCAGTGATTATTCCGGGGAGCTGTTTTTT. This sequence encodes CASSDYSGELFF.

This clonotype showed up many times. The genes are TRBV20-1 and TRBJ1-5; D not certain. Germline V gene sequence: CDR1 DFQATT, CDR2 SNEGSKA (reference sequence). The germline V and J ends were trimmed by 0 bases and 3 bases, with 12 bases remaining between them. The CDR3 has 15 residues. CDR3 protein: CSARDLGSDNQPQHF. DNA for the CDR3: TGCAGTGCTAGAGACCTGGGCTCCGACAATCAGCCCCAGCATTTT.

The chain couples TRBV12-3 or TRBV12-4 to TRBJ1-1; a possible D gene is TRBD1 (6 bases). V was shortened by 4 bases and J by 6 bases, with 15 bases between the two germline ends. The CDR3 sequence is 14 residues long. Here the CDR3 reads CASSSATGSPEAFF. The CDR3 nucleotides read TGTGCCAGCAGTTCTGCTACAGGGTCCCCTGAAGCTTTCTTT.

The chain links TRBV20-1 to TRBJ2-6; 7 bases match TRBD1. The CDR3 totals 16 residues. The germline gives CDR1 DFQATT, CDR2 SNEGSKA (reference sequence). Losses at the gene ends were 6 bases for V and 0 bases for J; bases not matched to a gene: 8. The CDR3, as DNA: TGCAGTGCCCCAGACAGGGTGGGCTCTGGGGCCAACGTCCTGACTTTC. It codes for CSAPDRVGSGANVLTF.

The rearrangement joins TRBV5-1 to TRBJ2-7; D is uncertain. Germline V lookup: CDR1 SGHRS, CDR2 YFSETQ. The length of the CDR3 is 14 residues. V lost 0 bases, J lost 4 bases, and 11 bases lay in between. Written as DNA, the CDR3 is TGCGCCAGCAGCTTGGGGGGTGAATGGTACGAGCAGTACTTC. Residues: CASSLGGEWYEQYF.

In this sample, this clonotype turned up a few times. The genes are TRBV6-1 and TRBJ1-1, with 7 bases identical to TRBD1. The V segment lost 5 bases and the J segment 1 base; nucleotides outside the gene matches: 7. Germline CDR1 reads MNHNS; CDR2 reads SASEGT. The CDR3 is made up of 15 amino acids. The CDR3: CASSPLTGENTEAFF. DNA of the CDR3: TGTGCCAGCAGTCCTCTAACAGGGGAGAACACTGAAGCTTTCTTT.

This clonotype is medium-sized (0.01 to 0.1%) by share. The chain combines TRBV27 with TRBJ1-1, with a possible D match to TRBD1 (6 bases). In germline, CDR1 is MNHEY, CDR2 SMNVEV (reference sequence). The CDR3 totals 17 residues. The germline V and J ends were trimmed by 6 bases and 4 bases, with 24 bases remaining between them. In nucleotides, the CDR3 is TGTGCCAGCAGAACCACCATCCGCGGAGGGGGAGGCACTGAAGCTTTCTTT. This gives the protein CASRTTIRGGGGTEAFF.

In nucleotides, the CDR3 is TGTGCCAGCAGCTCCCGCCCTCAAATGACTAGCGGGAGGAATACCTACGAGCAGTACTTC. Its translation is CASSSRPQMTSGRNTYEQYF. The chain carries TRBV11-1 and TRBJ2-7, with 13 bases aligning to TRBD2. Looked up from germline, CDR1 is SGHAT and CDR2 is FQDESV (reference sequence). V was clipped by 4 bases and J by 2 bases; unmatched bases: 17. This CDR3 is 20 amino acids long.

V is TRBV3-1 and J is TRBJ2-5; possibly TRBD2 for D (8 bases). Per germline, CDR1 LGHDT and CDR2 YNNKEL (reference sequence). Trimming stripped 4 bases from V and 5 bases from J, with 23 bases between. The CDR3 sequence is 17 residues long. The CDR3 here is CASSLDRDYGGRETQYF. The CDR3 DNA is TGTGCCAGCAGCCTTGACAGGGATTATGGCGGGAGGGAGACCCAGTACTTC.

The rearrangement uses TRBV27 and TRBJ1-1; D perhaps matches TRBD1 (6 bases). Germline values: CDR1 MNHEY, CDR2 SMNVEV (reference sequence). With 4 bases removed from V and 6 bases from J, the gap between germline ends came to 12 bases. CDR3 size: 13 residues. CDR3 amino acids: CASSSPQGSEAFF. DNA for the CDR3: TGTGCCAGCAGTTCCCCACAGGGCTCTGAAGCTTTCTTT.

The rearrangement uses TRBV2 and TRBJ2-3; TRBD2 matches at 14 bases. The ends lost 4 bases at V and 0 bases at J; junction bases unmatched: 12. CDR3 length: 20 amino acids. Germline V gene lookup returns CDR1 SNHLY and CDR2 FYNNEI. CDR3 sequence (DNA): TGTGCCAGCAGTGGGAGACTAGCGGGGGGGCCCGTAAAGAGCACAGATACGCAGTATTTT. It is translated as CASSGRLAGGPVKSTDTQYF. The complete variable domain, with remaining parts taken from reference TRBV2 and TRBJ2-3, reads EPEVTQTPSHQVTQMGQEVILRCVPISNHLYFYWYRQILGQKVEFLVSFYNNEISEKSEIFDDQFSVERPDGSNFTLKIRSTKLEDSAMYFCASSGRLAGGPVKSTDTQYFGPGTRLTVL.

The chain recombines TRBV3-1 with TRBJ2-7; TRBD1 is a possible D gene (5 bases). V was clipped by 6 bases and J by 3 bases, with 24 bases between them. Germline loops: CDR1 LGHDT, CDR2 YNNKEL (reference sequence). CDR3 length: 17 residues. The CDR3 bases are TGTGCCAGCAGAAAATATGTCCCAAGACAGTTTTTCTACGAGCAGTACTTC. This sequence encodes CASRKYVPRQFFYEQYF.

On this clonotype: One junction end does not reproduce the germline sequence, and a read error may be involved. The CDR3 DNA is TGTGCCCGCAGCCTAGGGGGCCCTGATAGGGGGTTTGACTCCTACGAGCAGTACTTC. Protein sequence: CARSLGGPDRGFDSYEQYF. This chain joins TRBV13 and TRBJ2-7; 7 bases map to TRBD1. In germline, CDR1 is PRHDT, CDR2 FYEKMQ (reference sequence). There are 19 residues in the CDR3.